Shown below are 17 T cell receptor beta chains from a single sample sequenced in a study of T cells expressing NK-cell markers. Using the 5' RACE reads, TCRdb records one entry per CDR3 protein without DNA. The sample has under 500,000 distinct CDR3 sequences; the top ten hold under 7.5%. Sequencing was carried out using blood T cells: a sorted CD56 or NKG2C T cell subset, CD4+ or CD8+ T cells, or bulk PBMC T cells (not recorded which). These receptors originate from a woman aged 18-69 years in good health.

The CDR3 sequence is CASSKRPGTSGSGTYNEQFF. The rearrangement joins TRBV4-2 to TRBJ2-1; lacking DNA, the TRBD2 call made by TCRdb goes unchecked. Germline V gene data show CDR1 as LGHNA and CDR2 as YNFKEQ. The CDR3 contains 20 residues.

The chain links TRBV24-1 to TRBJ1-5; the TCRdb call, TRBD1, lacks DNA for checking. In germline, CDR1 is KGHDR, CDR2 SFDVKD. The CDR3 covers 14 residues. This CDR3 reads CATSAGTMGQPQHF.

V is TRBV7-2 and J is TRBJ1-5; TCRdb selects TRBD1, and the lack of DNA leaves this call unchecked. Looked up from germline, CDR1 is SGHTA and CDR2 is FQGNSA. The CDR3 length is 14 residues. The CDR3 here is CASSIGTQNQPQHF. Together with reference TRBV7-2 and TRBJ1-5, the CDR3 gives the full variable domain: GAGVSQSPSNKVTEKGKDVELRCDPISGHTALYWYRQSLGQGLEFLIYFQGNSAPDKSGLPSDRFSAERTGGSVSTLTIQRTQQEDSAVYLCASSIGTQNQPQHFGDGTRLSIL.

This chain joins TRBV6-4 and TRBJ2-3; TCRdb selects TRBD2, and the lack of DNA leaves this call unchecked. The CDR3 is made up of 15 amino acids. The germline gives CDR1 MRHNA, CDR2 SNTAGT. The CDR3 region is CASSDRGGNTDTQYF.

The chain couples TRBV6-2 or TRBV6-3 to TRBJ2-6. Germline V CDR1 and CDR2: MNHEY, SVGEGT. The CDR3 contains 15 residues. CDR3 amino acids: CASISQGSGANVLTF.

V is TRBV7-6 and J is TRBJ2-3; TCRdb names TRBD1, which stays unverified in the absence of DNA. Germline CDR1 and CDR2: SGHVS and FNYEAQ. The CDR3 has 15 residues. The CDR3 sequence is CASSLEGARTDTQYF.

The V gene is TRBV12-3 or TRBV12-4, the J gene TRBJ2-1; TCRdb names TRBD1, which stays unverified in the absence of DNA. This CDR3 region has 14 residues. CDR3 amino acids: CASRPLGPYNEQFF.

This chain links TRBV10-3 with TRBJ2-5; the TRBD1 assignment by TCRdb is unverifiable without DNA. CDR3 length equals 11 residues. CDR1 and CDR2 from the germline V gene are ENHRY and SYGVKD. CDR3 protein: CATRGEETQYF.

The V and J genes are TRBV10-3 and TRBJ2-3; checking the TCRdb D call of TRBD2 is not possible without DNA. Germline CDR1 and CDR2: ENHRY and SYGVKD. The CDR3 loop spans 13 amino acids. CDR3 region: CAISGLAGDTQYF.

V is TRBV5-1 and J is TRBJ1-2; there is no DNA to check the TCRdb D call of TRBD1. CDR1 and CDR2 (germline): SGHRS, YFSETQ. The CDR3 has 16 residues. The chain's CDR3 is CASSLGRVRADYGYTF.

The V call is TRBV11-2, the J call TRBJ2-3; TCRdb's assignment of TRBD2 cannot be checked, as there is no DNA. CDR1 and CDR2 (germline): SGHAT, FQNNGV. The CDR3 contains 14 residues. The CDR3 sequence is CASSFTAPEDTQYF.

This chain joins TRBV20-1 and TRBJ2-3; TCRdb picks TRBD1, but there is no DNA to check that call. CDR1 is DFQATT and CDR2 is SNEGSKA in the germline V gene (reference sequence). This CDR3 contains 14 residues. CDR3: CSARAADGTDTQYF.

The rearrangement links TRBV9 to TRBJ2-1; no DNA is available, so the TRBD2 call from TCRdb remains unchecked. This CDR3 is 16 amino acids long. Per the germline V gene, CDR1 is SGDLS and CDR2 is YYNGEE. CDR3 region: CASSVGQAAVNNEQFF. Drawing the rest from reference TRBV9 and TRBJ2-1, the complete variable domain is DSGVTQTPKHLITATGQRVTLRCSPRSGDLSVYWYQQSLDQGLQFLIQYYNGEERAKGNILERFSAQQFPDLHSELNLSSLELGDSALYFCASSVGQAAVNNEQFFGPGTRLTVL.

V is TRBV6-2 or TRBV6-3 and J is TRBJ2-7; without DNA, the TCRdb call of TRBD1 cannot be checked. This CDR3 is built from 15 residues. In germline, CDR1 is MNHEY, CDR2 SVGEGT. The CDR3 region is CASSYRGDSSYEQYF.

J is TRBJ1-6 and V is TRBV20-1. Germline CDR1 DFQATT, CDR2 SNEGSKA (reference sequence). CDR3 length equals 15 residues. The CDR3 is CSAMRVDSYNSPLHF.

The rearrangement links TRBV12-3 or TRBV12-4 to TRBJ2-1; TCRdb's assignment of TRBD2 cannot be checked, as there is no DNA. The CDR3 extends over 17 amino acids. The CDR3: CASRPSGGGSRYNEQFF.

The gene calls are TRBV9 and TRBJ1-2. Germline CDR1 reads SGDLS; CDR2 reads YYNGEE. This CDR3 contains 14 residues. CDR3 in amino acids: CASSAGLWSYGYTF.